The source of this TCR beta chain is a study of blood T cells in healthy people across ages. Primed by a sample-barcoded 5' primer and a J-beta primer mix, a second PCR proceeded for roughly 7 to 11 cycles. MiXCR, run by TCRdb on the 5' RACE reads, gives a single entry per CDR3 protein. The sample shows 550,000 to 600,000 distinct CDR3 sequences, about 45% of them seen only once. This CDR3 contains 13 residues. V lost 5 bases, J lost 8 bases, and 16 bases lay in between. Germline V gene lookup returns CDR1 SGDLS and CDR2 YYNGEE. This chain uses TRBV9 with TRBJ1-1, with D tentatively TRBD1 (5 bases). The TCR comes from a man at least 80 years old in good health. Sequenced input: blood. The CDR3 bases are TGTGCCAGCAGTGCATCACAGGTCGGGGAAGCTTTCTTT. Its protein product is CASSASQVGEAFF.